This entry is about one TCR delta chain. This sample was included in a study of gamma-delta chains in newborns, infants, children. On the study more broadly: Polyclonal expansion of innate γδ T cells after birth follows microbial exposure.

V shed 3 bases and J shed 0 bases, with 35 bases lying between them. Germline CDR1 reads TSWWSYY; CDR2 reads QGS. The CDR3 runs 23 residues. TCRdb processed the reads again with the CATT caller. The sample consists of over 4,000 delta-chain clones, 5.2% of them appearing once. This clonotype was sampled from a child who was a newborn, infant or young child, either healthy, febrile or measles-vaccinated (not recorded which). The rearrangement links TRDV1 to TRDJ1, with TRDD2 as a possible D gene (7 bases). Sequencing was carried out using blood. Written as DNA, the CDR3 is TGTGCTCTTGGGGATTCCCTTTCCTACCCTGCTGGGGTCCACCCCCCGTACACCGATAAACTCATCTTT. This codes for CALGDSLSYPAGVHPPYTDKLIF.